Presented here are 20 T cell receptor beta chains from one specimen sequenced in a study of neoadjuvant anti-PD-1 for oral cavity cancer. Sample time point: after neoadjuvant nivolumab, at surgical resection. Generated by immunoSEQ multiplex PCR, the TCRdb table keeps only in-frame clones and is missing some. This sample yields approximately 37,000 clones, of which 30% to 40% are seen a single time; roughly 16% belongs to the top ten. The starting material was tumor tissue, obtained after nivolumab (anti-PD-1) treatment. The receptors originated from a person aged 40 to 85 with oral cavity squamous cell carcinoma.

V and J are TRBV4-1 and TRBJ1-5; TRBD1 agrees at 7 bases. V was pared by 0 bases and J by 6 bases, with 8 bases of the junction left unmatched. The CDR3 totals 16 residues. In germline, CDR1 is MGHRA, CDR2 YSYEKL. The CDR3 protein is CASSQDVRGRGQPQHF. CDR3 in DNA: TGCGCCAGCAGCCAAGATGTAAGGGGGCGAGGTCAGCCCCAGCATTTT.

This clone was seen ten or more times. This chain links TRBV7-9 with TRBJ1-4; tentative D call: TRBD1 (6 bases). From germline, CDR1 is SEHNR and CDR2 FQNEAQ (reference sequence). The V end was cut by 2 bases, the J end by 4 bases, with 8 bases between. This CDR3 contains 14 residues. In DNA form, the CDR3 reads TGTGCCAGCAGCTTACAGGGGATTAATGAAAAACTGTTTTTT. Translated: CASSLQGINEKLFF. The whole variable domain, remainder taken from reference TRBV7-9 and TRBJ1-4, is DTGVSQNPRHKITKRGQNVTFRCDPISEHNRLYWYRQTLGQGPEFLTYFQNEAQLEKSRLLSDRFSAERPKGSFSTLEIQRTEQGDSAMYLCASSLQGINEKLFFGSGTQLSVL.

In the case of this clone: The junction and the germline gene differ at one end; a read error may be behind it. The chain uses TRBV11-1 and TRBJ2-7; D remains unclear. This CDR3 has 11 residues. Germline V lookup: CDR1 SGHAT, CDR2 FQDESV (reference sequence). The CDR3 region is CASSLGPDWHF. CDR3 nucleotides: TGTGCCAGCAGCTTAGGCCCCGATTGGCACTTC.

This clone was picked up a small number of times. V usage is TRBV7-2 and J usage is TRBJ1-1; tentatively, D is TRBD1 (6 bases). Germline V gene sequence: CDR1 SGHTA, CDR2 FQGNSA. V gave up 2 bases and J gave up 6 bases, with 10 bases separating them. CDR3 size: 13 residues. The CDR3 coding sequence is TGTGCCAGCAGCTTAATAGGGGGTGCTGAAGCTTTCTTT. This gives the protein CASSLIGGAEAFF.

The rearrangement links TRBV6-1 to TRBJ1-1; TRBD1 aligns across 7 bases. CDR3 size: 13 residues. After removal of 6 bases from V and 6 bases from J, the junction contained 7 bases not matched to a gene. CDR1 and CDR2 from the germline V gene are MNHNS and SASEGT. CDR3 bases: TGTGCCAGCAGCCTCCTGGGACAGCCTGAAGCTTTCTTT. Amino acid sequence: CASSLLGQPEAFF.

The chain recombines TRBV7-9 with TRBJ1-3; tentative D call: TRBD1 (6 bases). In germline, CDR1 is SEHNR, CDR2 FQNEAQ (reference sequence). The CDR3 runs 18 residues. Trimming removed 5 bases from V and 0 bases from J, with 20 bases in between. The CDR3 loop reads CASSPATGRTSSGNTIYF. CDR3 nucleotide sequence: TGTGCCAGCAGCCCTGCTACAGGGAGGACAAGCTCTGGAAACACCATATATTTT.

The chain links TRBV30 to TRBJ1-3; tentative D call: TRBD1 (5 bases). The germline V gene has CDR1 GTSNPN and CDR2 SVGIG (reference sequence). Trimming left V 2 bases short and J 5 bases short, with 13 bases between. The CDR3 sequence is 14 residues long. CDR3 amino acids: CAWSSPGSRNTIYF. The CDR3 nucleotides are TGTGCCTGGAGTAGCCCAGGGTCTCGAAACACCATATATTTT. Looking up the rest from reference TRBV30 and TRBJ1-3 gives the full variable domain: SQTIHQWPATLVQPVGSPLSLECTVEGTSNPNLYWYRQAAGRGLQLLFYSVGIGQISSEVPQNLSASRPQDRQFILSSKKLLLSDSGFYLCAWSSPGSRNTIYFGEGSWLTVV.

This sequence joins TRBV9 and TRBJ2-7, with 10 bases fitting TRBD2. After removal of 0 bases from V and 0 bases from J, the junction contained 6 bases not matched to a gene. The CDR3 loop spans 17 amino acids. Germline V gene lookup returns CDR1 SGDLS and CDR2 YYNGEE. CDR3 sequence (DNA): TGTGCCAGCAGCGTAGGGGGGCTAGCGGGAGCCTCCTACGAGCAGTACTTC. It specifies CASSVGGLAGASYEQYF. The full variable domain, its missing parts supplied by reference TRBV9 and TRBJ2-7, is DSGVTQTPKHLITATGQRVTLRCSPRSGDLSVYWYQQSLDQGLQFLIQYYNGEERAKGNILERFSAQQFPDLHSELNLSSLELGDSALYFCASSVGGLAGASYEQYFGPGTRLTVT.

This clone was seen only a few times. The chain links TRBV16 to TRBJ1-4; D might be TRBD1 (5 bases). Germline CDR1 and CDR2: KGHSY and FQNENV. The CDR3 length is 13 residues. Trimming took off 2 bases at V and 8 bases at J, with 9 bases between the two ends. The CDR3 DNA is TGTGCCAGCAGCCAAGGGGCTTACGAAAAACTGTTTTTT. The encoded protein is CASSQGAYEKLFF.

V is TRBV11-2 and J is TRBJ1-2; D might be TRBD1 (6 bases). This CDR3 contains 14 residues. The germline V and J ends were trimmed by 2 bases and 1 base, with 8 bases remaining between them. The V gene's germline CDR1 is SGHAT and CDR2 FQNNGV. The CDR3 region is CASSLNRVNYGYTF. The CDR3 DNA reads TGTGCCAGCAGCTTAAACAGGGTTAACTATGGCTACACCTTC. Together with reference TRBV11-2 and TRBJ1-2, the CDR3 gives the full variable domain: EAGVAQSPRYKIIEKRQSVAFWCNPISGHATLYWYQQILGQGPKLLIQFQNNGVVDDSQLPKDRFSAERLKGVDSTLKIQPAKLEDSAVYLCASSLNRVNYGYTFGSGTRLTVV.

This sequence joins TRBV7-2 and TRBJ1-1; TRBD1 might be the D (6 bases). This CDR3 is built from 14 residues. CDR1 is SGHTA, CDR2 FQGNSA, per germline. V dropped 3 bases and J dropped 0 bases, with 8 bases sitting between them. The CDR3, as DNA: TGTGCCAGCAGCTTGTGGACAGTGAACACTGAAGCTTTCTTT. Amino acid sequence: CASSLWTVNTEAFF.

This chain joins TRBV19 and TRBJ1-1; 7 bases are a match to TRBD1. Unmatched junction bases numbered 9, after V lost 7 bases and J lost 1 base. CDR1 is LNHDA, CDR2 SQIVND, per germline (reference sequence). CDR3 size: 15 residues. The CDR3 coding sequence is TGTGCCAGTACTACCAGGGGGGGGAGGAACACTGAAGCTTTCTTT. Translating gives CASTTRGGRNTEAFF.

The chain recombines TRBV2 with TRBJ1-1; D gene ambiguous. Trimming took 2 bases from V and 10 from J, leaving 8 bases between them. CDR3 length: 11 amino acids. CDR1 SNHLY and CDR2 FYNNEI come from the germline V gene. CDR3 residues: CASSESQVAFF. For the CDR3, the DNA is TGTGCCAGCAGTGAAAGTCAGGTAGCTTTCTTT.

The chain links TRBV28 to TRBJ1-1; the match to TRBD1 covers 7 bases. The junction had 8 bases not matched to a gene; V was cut back by 4 bases and J by 0 bases. Germline V CDR1 and CDR2: MDHEN, SYDVKM. The CDR3 extends over 16 amino acids. The CDR3 bases are TGTGCCAGCAGTTCGCCGACAGGGACGATGAACACTGAAGCTTTCTTT. This gives the protein CASSSPTGTMNTEAFF.

This clone was seen only once. V usage is TRBV25-1 and J usage is TRBJ1-5; no reliable D call. The CDR3 runs to 17 residues. Germline V gives CDR1 MGHDK, CDR2 SYGVNS. Trimming removed 2 bases at V and 5 bases at J, with 19 bases between. The CDR3 region has the DNA TGTGCCAGCAGTGAAACCGCTATTTTCGGCGGGGATCAGCCCCAGCATTTT. This encodes CASSETAIFGGDQPQHF.

The chain couples TRBV25-1 to TRBJ1-5, with D perhaps TRBD1 (5 bases). V gave up 4 bases and J gave up 4 bases, with 14 bases separating them. Germline lookup yields CDR1 MGHDK and CDR2 SYGVNS. The CDR3 has 15 amino acids. The CDR3 nucleotides read TGTGCCAGCAGTGGCGGGACTCTTATTAATCAGCCCCAGCATTTT. Amino acids: CASSGGTLINQPQHF.

The rearrangement uses TRBV5-4 and TRBJ2-1, with 14 bases identical to TRBD2. V trimming: 3 bases; J trimming: 9 bases; junction bases outside the gene matches: 8. There are 16 residues in the CDR3. CDR1 and CDR2 from the germline V gene are SGHNT and YYREEE (reference sequence). The CDR3 sequence: CASSSGTSGRRGEQFF. CDR3 nucleotide sequence: TGTGCCAGCAGCTCAGGGACTAGCGGGAGACGCGGTGAGCAGTTCTTC.

As DNA, the CDR3 is TGCAGCGACGCGACAGAGGGGAACACTGAAGCTTTCTTT. Protein product: CSDATEGNTEAFF. This chain joins TRBV29-1 and TRBJ1-1; D is perhaps TRBD1 (5 bases). Trimming removed 7 bases from V and 1 base from J, with 13 bases in between. Looked up from germline, CDR1 is SQVTM and CDR2 is ANQGSEA. CDR3 length equals 13 residues.

The V gene is TRBV2, the J gene TRBJ2-1, with D unclear. The CDR3 has 13 residues. Looked up from germline, CDR1 is SNHLY and CDR2 is FYNNEI. Trimming took off 5 bases at V and 9 bases at J, with 14 bases between the two ends. The CDR3 protein is CASSRDAASEQFF. The DNA of the CDR3 is TGTGCCAGCAGTCGAGACGCGGCCAGTGAGCAGTTCTTC.

This clone has more than one count but fewer than ten. The chain recombines TRBV27 with TRBJ1-4; D remains unclear. The CDR3 runs 16 residues. Per the germline V gene, CDR1 is MNHEY and CDR2 is SMNVEV (reference sequence). Deletions cut 1 base from V and 10 bases from J, with 19 bases between. The CDR3 DNA follows: TGTGCCAGCAGTTTATTTGGTGGCAGAGATAAGAGAAAACTGTTTTTT. Translating it yields CASSLFGGRDKRKLFF.